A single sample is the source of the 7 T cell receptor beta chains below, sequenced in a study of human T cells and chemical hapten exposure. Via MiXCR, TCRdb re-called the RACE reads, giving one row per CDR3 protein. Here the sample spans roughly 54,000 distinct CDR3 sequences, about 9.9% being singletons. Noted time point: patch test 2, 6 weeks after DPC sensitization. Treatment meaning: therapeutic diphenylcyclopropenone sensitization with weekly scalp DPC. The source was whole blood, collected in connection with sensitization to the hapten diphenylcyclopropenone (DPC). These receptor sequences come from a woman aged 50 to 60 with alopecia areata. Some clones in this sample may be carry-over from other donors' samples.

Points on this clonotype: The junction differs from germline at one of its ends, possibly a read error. The CDR3 DNA reads as TGTACCAGCAGTCGAGGAGATCAGCCCCAGCATTTT. Translated, it gives CTSSRGDQPQHF. V gene TRBV28 combines with J gene TRBJ1-5, with D unresolved. CDR3 length equals 12 residues. The germline V gene has CDR1 MDHEN and CDR2 SYDVKM.

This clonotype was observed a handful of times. In DNA, the CDR3 is TGTGCCATCAGTGAGTCGAAACACCCCTACGAGCAGTACTTC. It translates to CAISESKHPYEQYF. V usage is TRBV10-3 and J usage is TRBJ2-7; unclear D gene. CDR3 length: 14 amino acids. The germline V gene has CDR1 ENHRY and CDR2 SYGVKD. Trimming cost V 0 bases and J 2 bases, with 8 bases left between them.

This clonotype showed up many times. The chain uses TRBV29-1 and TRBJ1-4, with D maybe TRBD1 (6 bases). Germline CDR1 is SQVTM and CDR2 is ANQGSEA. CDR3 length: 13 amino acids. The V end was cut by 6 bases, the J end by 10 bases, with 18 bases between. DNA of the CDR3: TGCAGCGTCCGCGTCGTGGGGGCTGGAAAACTGTTTTTT. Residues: CSVRVVGAGKLFF.

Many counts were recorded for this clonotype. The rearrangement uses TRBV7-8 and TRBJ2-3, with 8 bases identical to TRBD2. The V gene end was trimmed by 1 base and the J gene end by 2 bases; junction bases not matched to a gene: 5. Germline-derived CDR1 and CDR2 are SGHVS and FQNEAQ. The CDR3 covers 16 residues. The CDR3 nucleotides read TGTGCCAGCAGCTTAGATCTAGCGGGCCCCACAGATACGCAGTATTTT. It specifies CASSLDLAGPTDTQYF.

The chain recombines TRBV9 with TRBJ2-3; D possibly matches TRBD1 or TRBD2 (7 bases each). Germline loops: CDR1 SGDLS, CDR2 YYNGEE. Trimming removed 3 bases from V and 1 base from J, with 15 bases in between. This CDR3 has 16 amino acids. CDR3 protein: CASSAPRGGGTDTQYF. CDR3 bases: TGTGCCAGCAGCGCCCCCAGGGGGGGGGGCACAGATACGCAGTATTTT.

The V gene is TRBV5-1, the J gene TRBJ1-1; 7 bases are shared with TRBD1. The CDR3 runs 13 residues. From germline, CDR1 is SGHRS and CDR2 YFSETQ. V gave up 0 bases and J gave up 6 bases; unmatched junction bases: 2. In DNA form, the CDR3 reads TGCGCCAGCAGCTTGGACAGGGGCCCTGAAGCTTTCTTT. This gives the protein CASSLDRGPEAFF.

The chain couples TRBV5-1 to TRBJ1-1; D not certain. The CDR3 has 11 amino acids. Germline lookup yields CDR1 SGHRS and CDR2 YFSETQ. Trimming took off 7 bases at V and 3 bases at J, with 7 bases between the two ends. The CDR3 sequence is CASQMDTEAFF. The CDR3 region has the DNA TGCGCCAGCCAGATGGACACTGAAGCTTTCTTT.